The clone carrying this TCR beta chain was found a few times. Some clones are missing from TCRdb's copy, which holds only in-frame ones; the method was immunoSEQ multiplex PCR. This sample yields 100,000 to 150,000 clones, of which over 70% are seen a single time; under 4.5% belongs to the top ten. The CDR3 consists of 15 residues. The junction had 8 bases not matched to a gene; V was cut back by 8 bases and J by 0 bases. Germline V lookup: CDR1 MNHEY, CDR2 SVGAGI. This entry comes from a study of blood T cell repertoires in COVID-19. Across the study: The origin of the acute and convalescent COVID-19 samples was the United States, Italy and Spain.

The sequenced material came from peripheral blood. This clonotype was obtained from a woman aged 45-59 years with acute or convalescent COVID-19. The V and J genes are TRBV6-5 and TRBJ2-7; 9 nucleotides align to TRBD2. In nucleotides, the CDR3 is TGTGCCAGCTCGGACGCGGGAGGGATCTCCTACGAGCAGTACTTC. The encoded protein is CASSDAGGISYEQYF.